This T cell receptor (beta chain) was obtained from a study of blood T cell repertoires in COVID-19. The ends were cut back, 2 bases at V and 3 bases at J, with 11 bases in the middle. This CDR3 region has 15 residues. Germline V gene lookup returns CDR1 LGHDT and CDR2 YNNKEL (reference sequence). Some clones are missing from TCRdb's copy, which holds only in-frame ones; the method was immunoSEQ multiplex PCR. Here the sample spans about 36,000 clones, about 81% being singletons. Source material: peripheral blood. The genes are TRBV3-1 (or the pseudogene TRBV3-2) and TRBJ2-1; possible D gene TRBD2, 5 bases. The clonotype originates from a human donor in a cohort sampled during active or convalescent COVID-19. The donor label of this sample is uncertain. DNA of the CDR3: TGTGCCAGCAGCCAAAGCGCCACTAGCTACAATGAGCAGTTCTTC. Amino acids: CASSQSATSYNEQFF.